The 27 T cell receptor beta chains presented below share a single source sample, sequenced in a study of T-cell memory formation after mild COVID-19. From the 5' RACE reads, TCRdb called clonotypes with MiXCR, one entry per CDR3 protein. The sample includes fewer than 650,000 distinct CDR3 sequences, 17% of them seen just once. Sequences were obtained from PBMCs or a T cell subset sorted from them (not recorded which). These receptors came from an adult woman who had mild COVID-19 (a few samples of this study predate the infection). Cell type and time point are not known.

The chain combines TRBV6-1 with TRBJ1-1; D gene ambiguous. V lost 7 bases to trimming and J lost 6 bases, with 12 bases between them. The CDR3 is made up of 12 amino acids. Germline CDR1 MNHNS, CDR2 SASEGT. In DNA form, the CDR3 reads TGTGCCAGCATTCTATCCGGGTCTGAAGCTTTCTTT. Amino acids: CASILSGSEAFF.

V usage is TRBV7-9 and J usage is TRBJ2-3, with D possibly TRBD2 on 6 matching bases. The CDR3 length is 15 residues. Trimming left V 5 bases short and J 1 base short, with 13 bases between. Germline CDR1 is SEHNR and CDR2 is FQNEAQ (reference sequence). The CDR3 reads CASSPMGTGTDTQYF. DNA for the CDR3: TGTGCCAGCAGCCCTATGGGGACTGGCACAGATACGCAGTATTTT.

Ten or more counts support this clonotype. The J gene is TRBJ2-7, the V gene TRBV4-2; TRBD1 matches 9 bases. The ends lost 4 bases at V and 7 bases at J; junction bases unmatched: 8. The V gene's germline CDR1 is LGHNA and CDR2 YNFKEQ. CDR3 length: 14 amino acids. The CDR3 spells CASSPRDRDVEQYF. CDR3 bases: TGTGCCAGCAGCCCGAGGGACAGGGATGTAGAGCAGTACTTC.

This clonotype was seen more than once but under ten times. The chain joins TRBV7-8 to TRBJ1-1; D uncertain. CDR3 length equals 12 residues. V lost 7 bases and J 5 bases, leaving 11 bases between the germline ends. Germline values: CDR1 SGHVS, CDR2 FQNEAQ. The CDR3 spells CASNAPGTEAFF. For the CDR3, the DNA is TGTGCCAGCAACGCTCCGGGGACTGAAGCTTTCTTT.

This chain uses TRBV9 with TRBJ2-7, with TRBD1 identical over 9 bases. CDR1 is SGDLS and CDR2 is YYNGEE in the germline V gene. CDR3 length: 15 residues. Losses at the gene ends were 4 bases for V and 1 base for J; bases not matched to a gene: 6. The CDR3 region is CASSIGTGSSYEQYF. The CDR3 coding sequence is TGTGCCAGCAGCATCGGGACAGGGAGTTCCTACGAGCAGTACTTC.

This clonotype was seen a few times. This chain links TRBV13 with TRBJ2-7; the D gene is possibly TRBD2 (6 bases). Per germline, CDR1 PRHDT and CDR2 FYEKMQ (reference sequence). The CDR3 consists of 12 residues. The CDR3 nucleotides read TGTGCCAGCAGCTTAGGCGGGAGCCCCCCCAAGGTC. It translates to CASSLGGSPPKV.

V and J are TRBV4-3 and TRBJ1-1; 7 nucleotides match TRBD1. This CDR3 has 17 residues. CDR1 LGHNA and CDR2 YSLEER come from the germline V gene. V lost 1 base to trimming and J lost 1 base; unmatched junction nucleotides: 9. The CDR3 nucleotides are TGCGCCAGCAGCCAAGGGGCAGGGGGTAGGTGGAACACTGAAGCTTTCTTT. It is translated as CASSQGAGGRWNTEAFF.

In DNA, the CDR3 is TGTGCCAGCAGCCCAATGCCCCACAATGAGCAGTTCTTC. As protein: CASSPMPHNEQFF. This chain links TRBV14 with TRBJ2-1; no clear D gene. The germline CDR1 and CDR2 sequences are SGHDN and FVKESK. Trimming pared 4 bases from V and 5 bases from J, leaving 9 bases between. This CDR3 has 13 amino acids.

This clonotype was seen repeatedly, ten times or more. The chain recombines TRBV28 with TRBJ2-7; 10 nucleotides match TRBD1. CDR1 and CDR2 from the germline V gene are MDHEN and SYDVKM. After removal of 6 bases from V and 0 bases from J, the junction contained 2 bases not matched to a gene. This CDR3 is built from 14 residues. CDR3 DNA sequence: TGTGCCAGCAGGGGACAGGGGAGCTCCTACGAGCAGTACTTC. Its protein product is CASRGQGSSYEQYF.

This clonotype was counted between two and nine times. This CDR3 is CASAPGFAGESSYNEQFF. The CDR3 coding sequence is TGTGCCAGCGCCCCGGGGTTTGCGGGAGAGAGCTCCTACAATGAGCAGTTCTTC. V and J are TRBV27 and TRBJ2-1, with 7 bases lining up with TRBD2. The CDR3 is 18 amino acids. Germline-derived CDR1 and CDR2 are MNHEY and SMNVEV (reference sequence). V gave up 8 bases and J gave up 0 bases; unmatched junction bases: 16.

There are many counts of this clonotype. The chain carries TRBV29-1 and TRBJ1-2; no firm D call. Germline values: CDR1 SQVTM, CDR2 ANQGSEA. The CDR3 runs 15 residues. Trimming removed 4 bases from V and 0 bases from J, with 15 bases in between. The CDR3 loop is CSVGTVAVANYGYTF. The DNA for the CDR3 is TGCAGCGTTGGAACAGTGGCCGTGGCTAACTATGGCTACACCTTC.

The rearrangement joins TRBV5-1 to TRBJ1-1, with D perhaps matching TRBD1 (5 bases). V was pared by 0 bases and J by 1 base, with 10 bases between. Germline V gives CDR1 SGHRS, CDR2 YFSETQ. This CDR3 has 15 amino acids. Here the CDR3 DNA reads TGCGCCAGCAGCTTGGTCTGGACACCGAACACTGAAGCTTTCTTT. It translates to CASSLVWTPNTEAFF.

This clonotype has more than one count but fewer than ten. The chain recombines TRBV2 with TRBJ2-7; D uncertain. CDR3 length equals 12 residues. V lost 5 bases, J lost 5 bases, and 10 bases lay in between. Germline CDR1 SNHLY, CDR2 FYNNEI. DNA of the CDR3: TGTGCCAGCAGTCGCATGGACGACGAGCAGTACTTC. It is translated as CASSRMDDEQYF. The whole variable domain, filled in from reference TRBV2 and TRBJ2-7, reads EPEVTQTPSHQVTQMGQEVILRCVPISNHLYFYWYRQILGQKVEFLVSFYNNEISEKSEIFDDQFSVERPDGSNFTLKIRSTKLEDSAMYFCASSRMDDEQYFGPGTRLTVT.

This sequence joins TRBV7-2 and TRBJ2-2; D uncertain. Germline loops: CDR1 SGHTA, CDR2 FQGNSA. The CDR3 is 13 amino acids. The V end lost 5 bases, the J end lost 7 bases, and 11 bases lay between the germline ends. The CDR3 coding sequence is TGTGCCAGCAGCCTAAGTTCTGGCGGGGAGCTGTTTTTT. Its protein product is CASSLSSGGELFF.

This chain joins TRBV9 and TRBJ2-5; the D gene is possibly TRBD2 (5 bases). CDR1 and CDR2 from the germline V gene are SGDLS and YYNGEE. This CDR3 has 13 amino acids. With 4 bases removed from V and 5 bases from J, the gap between germline ends came to 12 bases. CDR3 sequence (DNA): TGTGCCAGCAGCCCCGGGATGGCTGAGACCCAGTACTTC. Residues: CASSPGMAETQYF.

The chain recombines TRBV5-1 with TRBJ2-7; TRBD1 matches at 10 bases. This CDR3 region has 15 residues. The V gene's germline CDR1 is SGHRS and CDR2 YFSETQ. J lost 1 base, V lost 4 bases, and 5 bases had no gene match. The CDR3 coding sequence is TGCGCCAGCAGCATCGACAGGGGGCCTTCCTACGAGCAGTACTTC. Amino acid sequence: CASSIDRGPSYEQYF. Based on the CDR3 plus reference TRBV5-1 and TRBJ2-7, the full variable domain is KAGVTQTPRYLIKTRGQQVTLSCSPISGHRSVSWYQQTPGQGLQFLFEYFSETQRNKGNFPGRFSGRQFSNSRSEMNVSTLELGDSALYLCASSIDRGPSYEQYFGPGTRLTVT.

This clonotype has a count of ten or more. DNA of the CDR3: TGCGCCAGCAGCCTTACTAGCGGGAACCCTGGGGCCAACGTCCTGACTTTC. Amino acids: CASSLTSGNPGANVLTF. The chain links TRBV5-1 to TRBJ2-6; 10 bases are a match to TRBD2. The V gene end was trimmed by 4 bases and the J gene end by 2 bases; junction bases not matched to a gene: 6. The CDR3 sequence is 17 residues long. CDR1 SGHRS and CDR2 YFSETQ come from the germline V gene.

The gene calls are TRBV9 and TRBJ2-1, with 7 nucleotides matching TRBD1. Germline-derived CDR1 and CDR2 are SGDLS and YYNGEE. After removal of 4 bases from V and 4 bases from J, the junction contained 8 bases not matched to a gene. This CDR3 has 15 residues. CDR3 sequence: CASSPQGEGYNEQFF. CDR3 coding DNA: TGTGCCAGCAGCCCTCAGGGGGAAGGATACAATGAGCAGTTCTTC. Full variable domain (remainder filled in from reference TRBV9 and TRBJ2-1): DSGVTQTPKHLITATGQRVTLRCSPRSGDLSVYWYQQSLDQGLQFLIQYYNGEERAKGNILERFSAQQFPDLHSELNLSSLELGDSALYFCASSPQGEGYNEQFFGPGTRLTVL.

In this sample, this clonotype turned up many times. V and J are TRBV7-9 and TRBJ1-2; D call uncertain. Germline V gene sequence: CDR1 SEHNR, CDR2 FQNEAQ (reference sequence). V dropped 1 base and J dropped 1 base, with 7 bases sitting between them. The CDR3 loop spans 14 amino acids. DNA for the CDR3: TGTGCCAGCAGCTTAGGACGGCTTAACTATGGCTACACCTTC. Amino acids: CASSLGRLNYGYTF.

This clonotype was seen more than once but under ten times. The chain carries TRBV6-6 and TRBJ2-5; 8 bases align to TRBD1. Germline loops: CDR1 MNHNY, CDR2 SVGAGI (reference sequence). CDR3 length: 12 residues. Trimming cost V 5 bases and J 9 bases; bases outside gene matches: 5. In DNA form, the CDR3 reads TGTGCCAGCAGTGCAGGGGGCGGGTCCCAGTACTTC. Encoded protein: CASSAGGGSQYF.

This clonotype showed up just once. This chain connects TRBV7-2 to TRBJ1-5, with D uncertain. The CDR3 sequence is 14 residues long. V gave up 2 bases and J gave up 4 bases, with 9 bases separating them. Looked up from germline, CDR1 is SGHTA and CDR2 is FQGNSA. DNA of the CDR3: TGTGCCAGCAGCTTAAGTTCCAGGAATCAGCCCCAGCATTTT. This encodes CASSLSSRNQPQHF. The whole variable domain, filled in from reference TRBV7-2 and TRBJ1-5, reads GAGVSQSPSNKVTEKGKDVELRCDPISGHTALYWYRQSLGQGLEFLIYFQGNSAPDKSGLPSDRFSAERTGGSVSTLTIQRTQQEDSAVYLCASSLSSRNQPQHFGDGTRLSIL.

This clonotype was found a few times. The chain recombines TRBV29-1 with TRBJ1-2; TRBD1 aligns across 10 bases. This CDR3 has 13 amino acids. V dropped 6 bases and J dropped 8; count of bases not matched to a gene: 9. Germline V gene lookup returns CDR1 SQVTM and CDR2 ANQGSEA. The CDR3 here is CSVYRDRGKGYTF. The CDR3, as DNA: TGCAGCGTGTACCGGGACAGGGGTAAAGGCTACACCTTC.

The V call is TRBV7-3, the J call TRBJ2-3, with 7 bases identical to TRBD2. The CDR3 consists of 16 residues. V was clipped by 5 bases and J by 5 bases; unmatched bases: 13. Germline lookup yields CDR1 SGHTA and CDR2 FQGTGA. CDR3 loop: CASSPYAGEGRDTQYF. CDR3 bases: TGTGCCAGCAGCCCATATGCGGGGGAGGGCAGAGATACGCAGTATTTT.

This clonotype was seen more than once but under ten times. The J gene is TRBJ1-2, the V gene TRBV7-2; D is perhaps TRBD1 (5 bases). Germline CDR1 and CDR2: SGHTA and FQGNSA. The CDR3 loop spans 16 amino acids. The germline V and J ends were trimmed by 1 base and 0 bases, with 12 bases remaining between them. CDR3 bases: TGTGCCAGCAGCTTAGGGCGACAGCCTACTAACTATGGCTACACCTTC. Its protein is CASSLGRQPTNYGYTF.

The sample holds many counts of this clonotype. V and J are TRBV7-2 and TRBJ1-3; 7 nucleotides line up with TRBD1. CDR3 length equals 16 residues. The trim removed 5 bases at V and 0 bases at J, leaving 7 bases unmatched. From germline, CDR1 is SGHTA and CDR2 FQGNSA. CDR3 sequence (DNA): TGTGCCAGCAGCACAACAGGGGCTTACTCTGGAAACACCATATATTTT. This codes for CASSTTGAYSGNTIYF.

The chain carries TRBV5-1 and TRBJ1-3; tentatively, D is TRBD1 (5 bases). The germline gives CDR1 SGHRS, CDR2 YFSETQ. Trimming took off 4 bases at V and 3 bases at J, with 14 bases between the two ends. This CDR3 comprises 15 residues. CDR3 in amino acids: CASSEGSFGGNTIYF. CDR3 DNA: TGCGCCAGCAGCGAGGGGAGTTTCGGTGGAAACACCATATATTTT.

This clonotype turned up a few times. This sequence joins TRBV29-1 and TRBJ2-3; D possibly corresponds to TRBD1 (8 bases). This CDR3 is built from 13 residues. Trimming removed 6 bases from V and 9 bases from J, with 19 bases in between. The V gene's germline CDR1 is SQVTM and CDR2 ANQGSEA. CDR3 residues: CSVSTGGVGTQYF. DNA for the CDR3: TGCAGCGTCTCCACAGGGGGGGTAGGGACGCAGTATTTT.